Presented here are 20 T cell receptor beta chains from one specimen sequenced in a study. TCRdb re-derived calls from the RT-PCR reads in MiXCR, one entry per CDR3 protein. The table includes about 700,000 distinct CDR3 sequences, approximately 15% detected once. The sequencing sample was made of memory CD4+ T cells from blood. These receptors were collected from a female donor in good health, serving as a healthy control.

This clonotype was counted only a few times. This rearrangement joins TRBV7-3 to TRBJ2-3; TRBD2 might be the D (6 bases). CDR1 and CDR2 from the germline V gene are SGHTA and FQGTGA. This CDR3 is 15 amino acids long. Trimming removed 3 bases at V and 0 bases at J, with 10 bases between. CDR3 DNA: TGTGCCAGCAGCTTCGAGCGGGTTAGCACAGATACGCAGTATTTT. This sequence encodes CASSFERVSTDTQYF. Combining the CDR3 with reference TRBV7-3 and TRBJ2-3 gives the whole variable domain GAGVSQTPSNKVTEKGKYVELRCDPISGHTALYWYRQSLGQGPEFLIYFQGTGAADDSGLPNDRFFAVRPEGSVSTLKIQRTERGDSAVYLCASSFERVSTDTQYFGPGTRLTVL.

At least ten counts were recorded for this clonotype. Germline is not matched at one junction end, which may reflect a read error. The chain couples TRBV7-7 to TRBJ2-5, with TRBD1 identical over 7 bases. CDR1 is SSHAT and CDR2 is FNYEAQ in the germline V gene (reference sequence). The CDR3 has 15 amino acids. The CDR3 sequence: CASSLAGTVQETQYF. In nucleotides, the CDR3 is TGTGCTAGCAGCTTAGCCGGGACAGTCCAAGAGACCCAGTACTTC.

This clonotype was counted a few times. The rearrangement links TRBV28 to TRBJ1-4; 8 nucleotides agree with TRBD1. The ends lost 6 bases at V and 7 bases at J; junction bases unmatched: 7. The CDR3 is 14 residues long. Germline CDR1 is MDHEN and CDR2 is SYDVKM. CDR3 DNA: TGTGCCAGCAGCCGACAGGGGTTTGGTGAAAAACTGTTTTTT. Translating gives CASSRQGFGEKLFF.

The rearrangement joins TRBV20-1 to TRBJ1-4; D is uncertain. The CDR3 contains 13 residues. V lost 0 bases and J lost 8, with 10 bases in between. Germline V gives CDR1 DFQATT, CDR2 SNEGSKA (reference sequence). Here the CDR3 reads CSARDSRSEKLFF. The CDR3 coding sequence is TGCAGTGCTAGAGATTCCAGGTCCGAAAAACTGTTTTTT.

This clonotype was observed many times. The rearrangement links TRBV25-1 to TRBJ2-1; tentative D call: TRBD1 (5 bases). The V end was cut by 6 bases, the J end by 7 bases, with 16 bases between. This CDR3 contains 14 residues. The germline CDR1 and CDR2 sequences are MGHDK and SYGVNS. The DNA of the CDR3 is TGTGCCAGCAGGGGGCCGGGCCAGTGGAATGAGCAGTTCTTC. It yields the protein CASRGPGQWNEQFF.

This clonotype appeared many times. This chain uses TRBV5-1 with TRBJ1-1; the match to TRBD1 covers 10 bases. From germline, CDR1 is SGHRS and CDR2 YFSETQ. CDR3 length: 16 amino acids. The trim removed 0 bases at V and 6 bases at J, leaving 8 bases unmatched. The CDR3 DNA follows: TGCGCCAGCAGCTTGGTCCCGGGACAGGGGATCTCTGAAGCTTTCTTT. Amino acid sequence: CASSLVPGQGISEAFF.

This rearrangement joins TRBV5-6 to TRBJ2-1; no reliable D call. The germline V gene has CDR1 SGHDT and CDR2 YYEEEE. V dropped 2 bases and J dropped 2 bases, with 14 bases sitting between them. The CDR3 spans 16 residues. DNA for the CDR3: TGTGCCAGCAGCTTAAGCCCTGTGGCAGCCTACAATGAGCAGTTCTTC. The encoded protein is CASSLSPVAAYNEQFF.

This clonotype was seen more than once but under ten times. The chain couples TRBV6-6 to TRBJ2-3, with 9 positions matching TRBD2. Germline-derived CDR1 and CDR2 are MNHNY and SVGAGI (reference sequence). Trimming took 5 bases from V and 6 from J; bases not matched to a gene: 12. CDR3 size: 16 residues. DNA for the CDR3: TGTGCCAGCAGTACGCCCCCGGGCGGGAGGGCCGATACGCAGTATTTT. It yields the protein CASSTPPGGRADTQYF.

The chain joins TRBV29-1 to TRBJ2-1; D perhaps matches TRBD2 (5 bases). The V end was cut by 7 bases, the J end by 4 bases, with 17 bases between. The V gene's germline CDR1 is SQVTM and CDR2 ANQGSEA. The CDR3 runs 14 residues. DNA for the CDR3: TGCAGCGGGTACGGGGTCGAGCCTTACAATGAGCAGTTCTTC. As protein: CSGYGVEPYNEQFF.

This clonotype has more than one count but fewer than ten. V and J are TRBV6-2 or TRBV6-3 and TRBJ1-6; TRBD1 is a possible D gene (6 bases). The germline V gene encodes CDR1 MNHEY and CDR2 SVGEGT. This CDR3 has 13 amino acids. Trimming took 8 bases from V and 10 from J, leaving 15 bases between them. The CDR3 region is CASGLQGGSPLHF. The CDR3, as DNA: TGTGCCAGCGGTCTACAGGGCGGCTCACCCCTCCACTTT.

The J gene is TRBJ2-7, the V gene TRBV6-5, with TRBD2 identical over 8 bases. Germline lookup yields CDR1 MNHEY and CDR2 SVGAGI. Trimming cost V 0 bases and J 1 base; bases outside gene matches: 2. The CDR3 covers 15 residues. CDR3 loop: CASSYSTSDSYEQYF. CDR3 nucleotide sequence: TGTGCCAGCAGTTACTCGACTAGCGATTCCTACGAGCAGTACTTC.

In its sample, this clonotype was seen many times. Here the CDR3 reads CASSFSGPTYEQYF. DNA for the CDR3: TGTGCCAGCAGTTTCTCAGGCCCTACCTACGAGCAGTACTTC. The chain combines TRBV12-3 or TRBV12-4 with TRBJ2-7; D remains unclear. The CDR3 consists of 14 residues. The V and J ends lost 3 bases and 2 bases respectively, with 11 bases between them.

This clonotype appeared many times. V gene TRBV20-1 combines with J gene TRBJ1-6; perhaps TRBD1 as D (6 bases). Germline CDR1 is DFQATT and CDR2 is SNEGSKA (reference sequence). The V end lost 0 bases, the J end lost 10 bases, and 22 bases lay between the germline ends. This CDR3 is 17 amino acids long. DNA for the CDR3: TGCAGTGCTAGAGATCAAGGTATTGGACAGTTTCACTCACCCCTCCACTTT. Translating it yields CSARDQGIGQFHSPLHF.

This clonotype occurred a few times. The chain couples TRBV7-3 to TRBJ2-2; D may be TRBD1 or TRBD2 (5 bases each). The V end lost 1 base, the J end lost 5 bases, and 14 bases lay between the germline ends. The CDR3 loop spans 16 amino acids. Germline V lookup: CDR1 SGHTA, CDR2 FQGTGA. CDR3 protein: CASSLNTGTGTGELFF. The CDR3 nucleotides read TGTGCCAGCAGCTTAAATACCGGGACGGGAACCGGGGAGCTGTTTTTT.

V gene TRBV2 combines with J gene TRBJ2-7, with 11 positions matching TRBD2. V lost 6 bases, J lost 9 bases, and 10 bases stayed unmatched. CDR3 length: 14 residues. CDR1 and CDR2 (germline): SNHLY, FYNNEI. The chain's CDR3 is CASSGGLAVVGQYF. CDR3 DNA sequence: TGTGCCAGCAGCGGGGGACTAGCGGTCGTCGGGCAGTACTTC.

In its sample, this clonotype was seen a few times. CDR3 sequence reads: CAWSDQGTGEQYF. CDR3 DNA sequence: TGTGCCTGGAGTGATCAGGGGACGGGAGAGCAGTACTTC. The chain joins TRBV30 to TRBJ2-7; D possibly corresponds to TRBD1 (6 bases). V was trimmed by 1 base and J by 7 bases, leaving 14 bases between them. The CDR3 is made up of 13 amino acids. Germline CDR1 is GTSNPN and CDR2 is SVGIG (reference sequence).

V and J are TRBV20-1 and TRBJ2-7; a weak D match, TRBD2 (6 bases). The CDR3 covers 15 residues. Per the germline V gene, CDR1 is DFQATT and CDR2 is SNEGSKA (reference sequence). Trimming took 0 bases from V and 6 from J, leaving 18 bases between them. CDR3 DNA: TGCAGTGCTAGAGAGGGGTTTGCTGGAGCGGGCGAGCAGTACTTC. Encoded protein: CSAREGFAGAGEQYF.

V is TRBV5-6 and J is TRBJ1-5; D call uncertain. This CDR3 spans 15 amino acids. In germline, CDR1 is SGHDT, CDR2 YYEEEE. With 3 bases removed from V and 3 bases from J, the gap between germline ends came to 13 bases. The CDR3 bases are TGTGCCAGCAGCTCCCTCCGGGAATACAATCAGCCCCAGCATTTT. The encoded protein is CASSSLREYNQPQHF.

This clonotype was seen many times. The CDR3 bases are TGCAGTGCCTCGACAGGGGGCTCTGGAAACACCATATATTTT. Translated: CSASTGGSGNTIYF. V usage is TRBV20-1 and J usage is TRBJ1-3, with 9 bases that match TRBD1. J gave up 0 bases and V 6 bases, and 3 bases lay outside the gene matches. The CDR3 is 14 amino acids. Germline CDR1 DFQATT, CDR2 SNEGSKA (reference sequence).

A few counts support this clonotype. This rearrangement joins TRBV6-6 to TRBJ1-3, with D unresolved. CDR3 length equals 16 residues. In germline, CDR1 is MNHNY, CDR2 SVGAGI (reference sequence). Trimming took off 6 bases at V and 0 bases at J, with 15 bases between the two ends. The CDR3 DNA reads TGTGCCAGCAGCTCCGGTAGTCGCAACTCTGGAAACACCATATATTTT. It yields the protein CASSSGSRNSGNTIYF.